Below, 32 T cell receptor beta chains from the same sample are listed, as sequenced in a study of T-cell reconstitution after alpha-beta-depleted transplantation in children. Preparation of the TCRbeta library was carried out with unique molecular identifiers. MiXCR was run by TCRdb on the PCR reads, yielding one entry per CDR3 protein. The sample shows about 300,000 distinct CDR3 sequences, around 10% of them seen only once. This specimen was PBMCs, taken before TCRalphabeta/CD19-depleted stem cell transplant. The receptors stem from a boy younger than two with acute myeloid leukemia, due to receive a stem cell transplant.

This clonotype was seen repeatedly, ten times or more. The chain links TRBV7-3 to TRBJ1-1, with 7 nucleotides matching TRBD1. CDR3 length equals 14 residues. V shed 2 bases, J shed 5 bases, and the junction held 5 bases outside the gene matches. Germline assignment: CDR1 SGHTA and CDR2 FQGTGA. In nucleotides, the CDR3 is TGTGCCAGCAGCTTAGGCACAGGGGAAACTGAAGCTTTCTTT. Its protein product is CASSLGTGETEAFF.

This clonotype was recorded at least ten times. V is TRBV28 and J is TRBJ2-5; TRBD1 might be the D (5 bases). Germline CDR1 is MDHEN and CDR2 is SYDVKM. With 7 bases removed from V and 4 bases from J, the gap between germline ends came to 19 bases. The CDR3 sequence is 15 residues long. The CDR3 spells CASNPRFMGLETQYF. In nucleotides, the CDR3 is TGTGCCAGCAACCCGCGTTTTATGGGGCTAGAGACCCAGTACTTC.

This clonotype was recorded at least ten times. J is TRBJ2-7 and V is TRBV5-1; no clear D. Germline V CDR1 and CDR2: SGHRS, YFSETQ. Trimming removed 4 bases at V and 0 bases at J, with 14 bases between. CDR3 length: 15 amino acids. CDR3 residues: CASSRPDILSYEQYF. Here the CDR3 DNA reads TGCGCCAGCAGCAGACCTGACATTCTCTCCTACGAGCAGTACTTC.

Ten or more counts support this clonotype. The chain carries TRBV5-6 and TRBJ2-7; D unresolved. CDR1 and CDR2 from the germline V gene are SGHDT and YYEEEE. CDR3 size: 13 residues. V was trimmed by 2 bases and J by 2 bases, leaving 8 bases between them. This CDR3 reads CASSFAGPYEQYF. The CDR3 nucleotides read TGTGCCAGCAGCTTTGCAGGCCCCTACGAGCAGTACTTC.

In this sample, this clonotype turned up many times. V and J are TRBV28 and TRBJ1-1; D is unclear. This CDR3 region has 13 residues. V dropped 3 bases and J dropped 3 bases, with 8 bases sitting between them. The germline gives CDR1 MDHEN, CDR2 SYDVKM. The CDR3 nucleotides are TGTGCCAGCAGTTTCGGAGCCTACACTGAAGCTTTCTTT. As protein: CASSFGAYTEAFF.

This clonotype was counted ten times or more. The rearrangement uses TRBV5-5 and TRBJ2-7; 7 bases are shared with TRBD2. Germline V gene lookup returns CDR1 SGHKS and CDR2 YYEKEE (reference sequence). The CDR3 has 14 residues. J was trimmed by 0 bases and V by 6 bases; bases with no gene match: 6. The CDR3 here is CASIKAGSSYEQYF. The CDR3 DNA follows: TGTGCCAGCATCAAAGCGGGAAGCTCCTACGAGCAGTACTTC. The full variable domain, in which reference TRBV5-5 and TRBJ2-7 provide the parts outside the CDR3, is DAGVTQSPTHLIKTRGQQVTLRCSPISGHKSVSWYQQVLGQGPQFIFQYYEKEERGRGNFPDRFSARQFPNYSSELNVNALLLGDSALYLCASIKAGSSYEQYFGPGTRLTVT.

The rearrangement links TRBV28 to TRBJ2-1; maybe TRBD1 (5 bases). V lost 5 bases to trimming and J lost 4 bases, with 12 bases between them. Germline lookup yields CDR1 MDHEN and CDR2 SYDVKM. This CDR3 region has 14 residues. The CDR3 protein is CASSLQGTYNEQFF. The CDR3 DNA sequence: TGTGCCAGCAGTCTCCAGGGAACGTACAATGAGCAGTTCTTC.

This clonotype was seen more than once but under ten times. The chain carries TRBV14 and TRBJ2-4, with TRBD1 as a possible D gene (5 bases). Trimming removed 3 bases from V and 4 bases from J, with 16 bases in between. This CDR3 is built from 16 residues. Germline values: CDR1 SGHDN, CDR2 FVKESK. The CDR3 here is CASSQSQGPPKNIQYF. The CDR3 region has the DNA TGTGCCAGCAGCCAGTCCCAGGGTCCCCCAAAAAACATTCAGTACTTC.

In its sample, this clonotype was seen many times. This chain connects TRBV13 to TRBJ2-4; the match to TRBD1 covers 7 bases. CDR1 and CDR2 (germline): PRHDT, FYEKMQ (reference sequence). V trimming: 5 bases; J trimming: 4 bases; junction bases outside the gene matches: 5. The CDR3 contains 14 residues. The CDR3, as DNA: TGTGCCAGCAGCCTGGCAGGGGGAAAAAACATTCAGTACTTC. It yields the protein CASSLAGGKNIQYF. Full variable domain (remainder filled in from reference TRBV13 and TRBJ2-4): AAGVIQSPRHLIKEKRETATLKCYPIPRHDTVYWYQQGPGQDPQFLISFYEKMQSDKGSIPDRFSAQQFSDYHSELNMSSLELGDSALYFCASSLAGGKNIQYFGAGTRLSVL.

V gene TRBV18 combines with J gene TRBJ1-4; no clear D. This CDR3 spans 13 amino acids. Trimming removed 2 bases from V and 8 bases from J, with 9 bases in between. The germline gives CDR1 KGHSH, CDR2 LQKENI. The CDR3 sequence: CASSPGLGEKLFF. CDR3 nucleotides: TGTGCCAGCTCACCAGGTCTTGGGGAAAAACTGTTTTTT.

The J gene is TRBJ2-7, the V gene TRBV5-3, with a weak D call TRBD2 (5 bases). TRBV5-3 counts as an open reading frame of uncertain function. CDR3 length: 13 amino acids. V was shortened by 9 bases and J by 6 bases, with 19 bases between the two germline ends. For the CDR3, the DNA is TGTGCCATGAGCTTGAGGTTGGCGGGCGAGCAGTACTTC. Encoded protein: CAMSLRLAGEQYF.

On this clonotype: This sequence may be a read error, since a much larger clone differs from it by one base. V usage is TRBV4-3 and J usage is TRBJ2-7; 7 bases agree with TRBD1. V trimming: 4 bases; J trimming: 7 bases; junction bases outside the gene matches: 10. This CDR3 is built from 14 residues. Looked up from germline, CDR1 is LGHNA and CDR2 is YSLEER. The DNA for the CDR3 is TGCGCCAGCAGCCTCCGAGCGGCAGGGGGTGAGCAGTACTTC. Translation: CASSLRAAGGEQYF.

In this sample, this clonotype turned up many times. J is TRBJ2-2 and V is TRBV12-3 or TRBV12-4; 9 bases map to TRBD1. V gave up 2 bases and J gave up 5 bases; unmatched junction bases: 6. The CDR3 is 16 residues long. In DNA form, the CDR3 reads TGTGCCAGCAGTTTACGGGGACAGGGAGGAACCGGGGAGCTGTTTTTT. Its protein product is CASSLRGQGGTGELFF.

Many counts were recorded for this clonotype. The CDR3 protein is CSASAGTANQPQHF. The CDR3 DNA sequence: TGCAGTGCTAGTGCCGGGACAGCTAATCAGCCCCAGCATTTT. V and J are TRBV20-1 and TRBJ1-5, with 7 positions matching TRBD1. CDR1 DFQATT and CDR2 SNEGSKA come from the germline V gene (reference sequence). There are 14 residues in the CDR3. Germline trimming cut 3 bases from V and 4 bases from J; bases unmatched to any gene: 6.

This clonotype was detected ten times or more. This chain joins TRBV14 and TRBJ2-3, with D perhaps TRBD1 or TRBD2 (6 bases each). Between the trimmed V and J ends, which lost 3 bases and 2 bases, there was a span of 15 bases. Looked up from germline, CDR1 is SGHDN and CDR2 is FVKESK. The CDR3 sequence is 16 residues long. This CDR3 is CASSHGGAYSTDTQYF. CDR3 in DNA: TGTGCCAGCAGCCACGGGGGCGCTTACTCCACAGATACGCAGTATTTT.

Ten or more counts support this clonotype. This rearrangement joins TRBV5-1 to TRBJ2-7; D remains ambiguous. V lost 0 bases and J lost 4, with 14 bases in between. Germline lookup yields CDR1 SGHRS and CDR2 YFSETQ. This CDR3 is 15 amino acids long. CDR3 sequence (DNA): TGCGCCAGCAGCTTGGATAGGGCACGACGGTACGAGCAGTACTTC. Protein sequence: CASSLDRARRYEQYF. The whole variable domain, remainder taken from reference TRBV5-1 and TRBJ2-7, is KAGVTQTPRYLIKTRGQQVTLSCSPISGHRSVSWYQQTPGQGLQFLFEYFSETQRNKGNFPGRFSGRQFSNSRSEMNVSTLELGDSALYLCASSLDRARRYEQYFGPGTRLTVT.

This clonotype turned up a few times. The gene calls are TRBV20-1 and TRBJ2-2, with a possible D match to TRBD1 (5 bases). Germline-derived CDR1 and CDR2 are DFQATT and SNEGSKA (reference sequence). Trimming stripped 1 base from V and 0 bases from J, with 15 bases between. This CDR3 contains 17 residues. The CDR3 nucleotides are TGCAGTGCTAGAGCCCAAAGGGGTGTAGCGAACACCGGGGAGCTGTTTTTT. This encodes CSARAQRGVANTGELFF.

This clonotype has at least ten counts. This chain's CDR3 is CASSHTWSTEAFF. In DNA, the CDR3 is TGCGCCAGCAGCCACACATGGAGCACTGAAGCTTTCTTT. The rearrangement uses TRBV5-1 and TRBJ1-1; the D is unclear. The CDR3 contains 13 residues. Germline loops: CDR1 SGHRS, CDR2 YFSETQ. Trimming left V 4 bases short and J 4 bases short, with 11 bases between. The variable domain in full, completed from reference TRBV5-1 and TRBJ1-1, reads KAGVTQTPRYLIKTRGQQVTLSCSPISGHRSVSWYQQTPGQGLQFLFEYFSETQRNKGNFPGRFSGRQFSNSRSEMNVSTLELGDSALYLCASSHTWSTEAFFGQGTRLTVV.

This clonotype came up many times. At one end the junction does not follow the germline gene, possibly because of a read error. This sequence joins TRBV6-5 and TRBJ2-7, with D possibly being TRBD1 (6 bases). Germline CDR1 and CDR2: MNHEY and SVGAGI. CDR3 length: 16 residues. The CDR3 region is CAISYSRTVAHYEQYF. CDR3 DNA: TGTGCCATCAGTTACTCCCGGACAGTTGCTCACTACGAGCAGTACTTC.

The rearrangement joins TRBV3-1 to TRBJ2-3; 8 bases line up with TRBD2. The CDR3 extends over 14 amino acids. The V gene end was trimmed by 4 bases and the J gene end by 3 bases; junction bases not matched to a gene: 3. Per the germline V gene, CDR1 is LGHDT and CDR2 is YNNKEL (reference sequence). CDR3 amino acids: CASSPLAVTDTQYF. CDR3 DNA sequence: TGTGCCAGCAGCCCACTAGCGGTTACAGATACGCAGTATTTT.

V gene TRBV12-3 or TRBV12-4 combines with J gene TRBJ1-5; 9 nucleotides agree with TRBD1. This CDR3 is 18 amino acids long. V shed 2 bases, J shed 1 base, and the junction held 9 bases outside the gene matches. In nucleotides, the CDR3 is TGTGCCAGCAGTTTAAAAAACACAGGGGGCGCGAGCAATCAGCCCCAGCATTTT. Its translation is CASSLKNTGGASNQPQHF.

This clonotype was counted many times. This sequence joins TRBV29-1 and TRBJ1-2; D perhaps matches TRBD1 (6 bases). The germline gives CDR1 SQVTM, CDR2 ANQGSEA. This CDR3 comprises 13 residues. Trimming left V 6 bases short and J 4 bases short, with 15 bases between. This CDR3 is CSVRGPSVYGYTF. The CDR3 DNA is TGCAGCGTCAGGGGCCCCAGCGTCTATGGCTACACCTTC. Looking up the rest from reference TRBV29-1 and TRBJ1-2 gives the full variable domain: SAVISQKPSRDICQRGTSLTIQCQVDSQVTMMFWYRQQPGQSLTLIATANQGSEATYESGFVIDKFPISRPNLTFSTLTVSNMSPEDSSIYLCSVRGPSVYGYTFGSGTRLTVV.

This clonotype was recorded many times. V usage is TRBV5-1 and J usage is TRBJ2-4; tentative D call: TRBD2 (5 bases). The germline CDR1 and CDR2 sequences are SGHRS and YFSETQ. V was pared by 0 bases and J by 10 bases, with 11 bases between. This CDR3 comprises 13 residues. This CDR3 reads CASSLVRGGIQYF. CDR3 sequence (DNA): TGCGCCAGCAGCTTGGTCCGAGGAGGTATTCAGTACTTC.

This clonotype was seen at least ten times. This rearrangement joins TRBV12-3 or TRBV12-4 to TRBJ2-1, with TRBD2 identical over 15 bases. CDR3 length: 15 amino acids. Losses at the gene ends were 4 bases for V and 6 bases for J; bases not matched to a gene: 1. The DNA of the CDR3 is TGTGCCAGCAGTTGGACTAGCGGGGGGGCCAATGAGCAGTTCTTC. This sequence encodes CASSWTSGGANEQFF.

In this sample, this clonotype turned up many times. The chain joins TRBV5-1 to TRBJ1-1; 7 bases map to TRBD1. Trimming took 5 bases from V and 0 from J; bases not matched to a gene: 13. This CDR3 has 17 residues. Germline loops: CDR1 SGHRS, CDR2 YFSETQ. CDR3 sequence reads: CASRGGAGVFMNTEAFF. The CDR3 region has the DNA TGCGCCAGCAGAGGGGGCGCCGGGGTTTTCATGAACACTGAAGCTTTCTTT.

Only a few counts were recorded for this clonotype. V usage is TRBV7-6 and J usage is TRBJ2-2; D gene unclear. CDR1 is SGHVS, CDR2 FNYEAQ, per germline. The CDR3 runs 15 residues. Trimming took 0 bases from V and 7 from J, leaving 12 bases between them. CDR3 DNA: TGTGCCAGCAGCTTAGCGCCTGACACTAACGGGGAGCTGTTTTTT. Its protein product is CASSLAPDTNGELFF.

This clonotype was seen a few times. The V and J genes are TRBV5-1 and TRBJ2-1; no definite D call. This CDR3 is 15 amino acids long. The V end was cut by 0 bases, the J end by 9 bases, with 16 bases between. Germline V gene lookup returns CDR1 SGHRS and CDR2 YFSETQ. CDR3 region: CASSLGNNPPIEQFF. The CDR3 DNA follows: TGCGCCAGCAGCTTGGGGAATAATCCTCCCATTGAGCAGTTCTTC.

This clonotype turned up a few times. This chain joins TRBV2 and TRBJ1-2; TRBD1 aligns across 7 bases. Unmatched junction bases numbered 9, after V lost 11 bases and J lost 3 bases. The length of the CDR3 is 13 residues. The germline V gene encodes CDR1 SNHLY and CDR2 FYNNEI. In DNA, the CDR3 is TGTGCCGGATGGACAGGCGATCACTATGGCTACACCTTC. This sequence encodes CAGWTGDHYGYTF.

The chain carries TRBV10-3 and TRBJ2-7; D may be TRBD1 or TRBD2 (5 bases each). Germline V gene lookup returns CDR1 ENHRY and CDR2 SYGVKD. CDR3 length: 12 residues. Between the trimmed V and J ends, which lost 8 bases and 4 bases, there was a span of 12 bases. CDR3 DNA: TGTGCCATCGGGGGAACCTCATACGAGCAGTACTTC. Amino acid sequence: CAIGGTSYEQYF.

Comment on this clonotype: This may be a read error, as it is one base from a much larger clone. V and J are TRBV10-3 and TRBJ2-3; weak D call: TRBD2 (6 bases). The CDR3 runs 13 residues. Germline CDR1 reads ENHRY; CDR2 reads SYGVKD. The V and J ends lost 6 bases and 6 bases respectively, with 13 bases between them. The CDR3 DNA sequence: TGTGCCATCAGCATCATGGGGAGGGATACGCAGTATTTT. Translated, it gives CAISIMGRDTQYF.

This clonotype was counted only a few times. The chain has TRBV20-1 and TRBJ2-4; 7 nucleotides line up with TRBD2. Germline CDR1 and CDR2: DFQATT and SNEGSKA (reference sequence). Unmatched junction bases numbered 7, after V lost 3 bases and J lost 5 bases. CDR3 length: 14 amino acids. CDR3 bases: TGCAGTGCTAGCCCGGGGGGAAGGGAAAACATTCAGTACTTC. Amino acids: CSASPGGRENIQYF.

The chain uses TRBV6-6 and TRBJ1-6, with 9 bases matching TRBD1. V trimming: 10 bases; J trimming: 10 bases; junction bases outside the gene matches: 8. The V gene's germline CDR1 is MNHNY and CDR2 SVGAGI (reference sequence). The CDR3 has 13 amino acids. The CDR3: CATLSGTGSPLHF. CDR3 in DNA: TGTGCCACGCTGTCAGGGACAGGGTCACCCCTCCACTTT.